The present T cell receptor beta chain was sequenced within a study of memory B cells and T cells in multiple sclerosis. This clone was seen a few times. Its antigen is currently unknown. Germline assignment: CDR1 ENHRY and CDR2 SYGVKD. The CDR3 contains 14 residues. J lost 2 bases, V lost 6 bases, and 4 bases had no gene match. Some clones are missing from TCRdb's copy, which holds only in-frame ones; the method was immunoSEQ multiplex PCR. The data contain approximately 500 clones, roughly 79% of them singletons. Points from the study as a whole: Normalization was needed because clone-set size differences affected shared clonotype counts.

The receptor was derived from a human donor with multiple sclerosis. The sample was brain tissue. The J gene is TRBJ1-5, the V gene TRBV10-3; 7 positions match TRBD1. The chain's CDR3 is CAIRDDRGNQPQHF. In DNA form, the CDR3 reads TGTGCCATCAGGGACGACAGGGGCAATCAGCCCCAGCATTTT.